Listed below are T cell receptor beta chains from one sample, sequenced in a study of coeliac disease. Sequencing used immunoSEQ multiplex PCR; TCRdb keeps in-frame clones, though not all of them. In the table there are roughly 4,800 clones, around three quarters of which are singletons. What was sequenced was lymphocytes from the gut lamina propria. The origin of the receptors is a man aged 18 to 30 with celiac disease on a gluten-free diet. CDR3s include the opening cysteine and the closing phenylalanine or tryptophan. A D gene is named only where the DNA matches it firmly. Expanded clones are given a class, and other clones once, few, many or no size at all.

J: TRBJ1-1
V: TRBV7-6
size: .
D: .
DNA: TGTGCCAGCAGGAGAGGAGCCGGGACTAACACTGAAGCTTTCTTT
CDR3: CASRRGAGTNTEAFF

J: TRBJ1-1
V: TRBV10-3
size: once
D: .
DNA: TGTGCCATCCGAGAAGAGGAGCTTGTAGCTTTCTTT
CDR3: CAIREEELVAFF

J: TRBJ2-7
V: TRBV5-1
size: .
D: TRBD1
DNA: TGCGCCAGCAGTAGGGGGCGCGAGCAGTACTTC
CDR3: CASSRGREQYF

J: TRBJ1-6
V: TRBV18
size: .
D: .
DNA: TGTGCCAGCTCACGAGTAACGGACAGCTATAATTCACCCCTCCACTTT
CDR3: CASSRVTDSYNSPLHF

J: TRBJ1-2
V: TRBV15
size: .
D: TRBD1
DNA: TGTGCCACCAGCAGAGGCGGACAGGGGTCTAACTATGGCTACACCTTC
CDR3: CATSRGGQGSNYGYTF

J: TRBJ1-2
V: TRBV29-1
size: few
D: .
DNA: TGCAGCGTCGAGGGGGGGCCCTATGGCTACACCTTC
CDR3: CSVEGGPYGYTF

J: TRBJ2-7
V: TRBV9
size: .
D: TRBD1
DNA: TGTGCCAGCAGCGTGGGAGGACAGGGGGTTTACGAGCAGTACTTC
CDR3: CASSVGGQGVYEQYF

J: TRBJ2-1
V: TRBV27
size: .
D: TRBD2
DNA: TGTGCCAGCAGTTCGGGGGGGCCTTACAATGAGCAGTTCTTC
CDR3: CASSSGGPYNEQFF

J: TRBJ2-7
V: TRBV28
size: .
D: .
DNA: TGTGCCAGCAGTTCCCTGTCGTCCTACGAGCAGTACTTC
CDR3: CASSSLSSYEQYF

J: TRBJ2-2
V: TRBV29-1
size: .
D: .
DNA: TGCAGCGTTGAGGGTCGGATAGGGGTAACCGGGGAGCTGTTTTTT
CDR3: CSVEGRIGVTGELFF

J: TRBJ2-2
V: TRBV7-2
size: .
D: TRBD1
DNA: TGTGCCAGCAGCCTACACGGACAGGGGGCAGGGGAGCTGTTTTTT
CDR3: CASSLHGQGAGELFF

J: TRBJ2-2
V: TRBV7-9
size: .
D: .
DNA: TGTGCCAGCAGAACGGACAAAGACCGAAACACCGGGGAGCTGTTTTTT
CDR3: CASRTDKDRNTGELFF

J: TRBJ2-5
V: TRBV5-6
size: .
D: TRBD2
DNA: TGTGCCAGCAGCTTGCTAGCGGGGGGGCGTGGGGAGACCCAGTACTTC
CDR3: CASSLLAGGRGETQYF

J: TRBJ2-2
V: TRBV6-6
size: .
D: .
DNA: TGTGCCAGCAGTTACTCAGAAACTCATCTTACCGGGGAGCTGTTTTTT
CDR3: CASSYSETHLTGELFF

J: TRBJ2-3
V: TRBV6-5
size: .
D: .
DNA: TGTGCCAGCAGTTACTCGCAGGGCACGCAGTATTTT
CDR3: CASSYSQGTQYF

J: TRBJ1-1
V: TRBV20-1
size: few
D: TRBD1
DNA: TGCAGTGCTAATTACAGGGGTGAAGCTTTCTTT
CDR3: CSANYRGEAFF

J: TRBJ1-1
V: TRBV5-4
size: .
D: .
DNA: TGTGCCAGCAGCTTGACAGGGATCACTGAAGCTTTCTTT
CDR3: CASSLTGITEAFF

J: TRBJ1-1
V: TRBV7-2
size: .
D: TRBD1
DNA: TGTGCCAGCAGCTTTATGACAGGGCCAACTGAAGCTTTCTTT
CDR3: CASSFMTGPTEAFF

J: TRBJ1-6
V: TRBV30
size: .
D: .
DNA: TGTGCCTGGAGTGGGGGACACGACGGTTCACCCCTCCACTTT
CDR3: CAWSGGHDGSPLHF

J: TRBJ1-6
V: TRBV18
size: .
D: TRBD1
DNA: TGTGCCAGCTCACGAACAGGGGGCTTTAATTCACCCCTCCACTTT
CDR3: CASSRTGGFNSPLHF

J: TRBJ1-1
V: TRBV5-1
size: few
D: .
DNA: TGCGCCAGCAGCGCCCAGGGGACGTCGAACACTGAAGCTTTCTTT
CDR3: CASSAQGTSNTEAFF

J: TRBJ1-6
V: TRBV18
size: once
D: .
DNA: TGTGCCAGCTCACCAACTTACAGTAAGAATTCACCCCTCCACTTT
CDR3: CASSPTYSKNSPLHF

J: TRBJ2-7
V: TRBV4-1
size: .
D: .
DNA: TGCGCCAGCAGCCAAGGGCCCGTCAGGTACGAGCAGTACTTC
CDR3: CASSQGPVRYEQYF

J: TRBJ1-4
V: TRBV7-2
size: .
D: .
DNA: TGTGCCAGCAGCCGTCCCGGGGAAAAACTGTTTTTT
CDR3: CASSRPGEKLFF

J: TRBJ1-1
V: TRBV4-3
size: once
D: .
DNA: TGCGCCAGCAGCCAAGCGTGGAGCACTGAAGCTTTCTTT
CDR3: CASSQAWSTEAFF

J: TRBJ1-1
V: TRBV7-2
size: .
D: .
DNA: TGTGCCAGCGGGTCACAGGTGAACACTGAAGCTTTCTTT
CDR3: CASGSQVNTEAFF

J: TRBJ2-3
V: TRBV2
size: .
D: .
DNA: TGTGCCAGCAGTGAACAGCGGCTAGATACGCAGTATTTT
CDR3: CASSEQRLDTQYF

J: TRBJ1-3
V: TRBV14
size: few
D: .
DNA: TGTGCCAGCAGCCAAGAGTTCGGCGGCGGAAACACCATATATTTT
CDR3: CASSQEFGGGNTIYF

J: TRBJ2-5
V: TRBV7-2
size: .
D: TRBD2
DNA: TGTGCCAGCAGCCGCAGCAGCGGGGGGTCCAGGACCCAGTACTTC
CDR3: CASSRSSGGSRTQYF

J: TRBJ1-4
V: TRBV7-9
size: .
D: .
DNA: TGTGCCAGCAGCTTGGGAGATGCAACTAATGAAAAACTGTTTTTT
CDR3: CASSLGDATNEKLFF

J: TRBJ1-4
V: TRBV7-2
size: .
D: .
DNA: TGTGCCAGCAGCTTCGGGGATAAACTGTTTTTT
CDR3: CASSFGDKLFF

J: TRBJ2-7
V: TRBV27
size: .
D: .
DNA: TGTGCCAGCAGTTGGGGCTCGCTCTCCTACGAGCAGTACTTC
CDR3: CASSWGSLSYEQYF

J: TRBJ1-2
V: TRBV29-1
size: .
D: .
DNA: TGCAGCGTTGTGTGGGGGGGAGCCTATGGCTACACCTTC
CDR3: CSVVWGGAYGYTF

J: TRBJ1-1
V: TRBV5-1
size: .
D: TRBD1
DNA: TGCGCCAGCAGCTTTGCGACAGGGGCCCCGAACACTGAAGCTTTCTTT
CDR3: CASSFATGAPNTEAFF

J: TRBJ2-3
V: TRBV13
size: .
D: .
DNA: TGTGCCAGCAGCTCACAGGGTACGCAGTATTTT
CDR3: CASSSQGTQYF

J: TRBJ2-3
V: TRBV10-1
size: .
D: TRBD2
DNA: TGCGCCAGCAGTGAGAGGGGCCTAGGGAGCGGGGGGGACACAGATACGCAGTATTTT
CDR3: CASSERGLGSGGDTDTQYF

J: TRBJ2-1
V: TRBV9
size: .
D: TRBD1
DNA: TGTGCCAGCAGCGTAGCGGGACAGAGTTACAATGAGCAGTTCTTC
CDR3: CASSVAGQSYNEQFF

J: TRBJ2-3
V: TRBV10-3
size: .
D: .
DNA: TGTGCCATCAGCCTCGGACTTATCCATATACCAATCACAGATACGCAGTATTTT
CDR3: CAISLGLIHIPITDTQYF

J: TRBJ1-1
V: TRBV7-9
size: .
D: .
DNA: TGTGCCAGCAGCTTAGTAGGGGAAAACACTGAAGCTTTCTTT
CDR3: CASSLVGENTEAFF

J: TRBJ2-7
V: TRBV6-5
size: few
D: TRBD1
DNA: TGTGCCAGCAGTTACTCAGGGGGCACGAGCTCCTACGAGCAGTACTTC
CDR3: CASSYSGGTSSYEQYF

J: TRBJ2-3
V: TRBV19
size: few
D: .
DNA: TGTGCCAGTAGTGGAGCTAAGATATTGTATTTT
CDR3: CASSGAKILYF

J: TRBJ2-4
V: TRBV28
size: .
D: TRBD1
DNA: TGTGCCAGCAGTTTCCGTGGACAGGGCCAAAACATTCAGTACTTC
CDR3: CASSFRGQGQNIQYF

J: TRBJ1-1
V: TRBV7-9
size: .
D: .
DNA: TGTGCCAGCACCCCGGCAGGTCAGGGGAACACTGAAGCTTTCTTT
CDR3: CASTPAGQGNTEAFF

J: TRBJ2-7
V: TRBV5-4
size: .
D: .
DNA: TGTGCCAGCAGCTTGGGCGCCTACGAGCAGTACTTC
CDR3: CASSLGAYEQYF

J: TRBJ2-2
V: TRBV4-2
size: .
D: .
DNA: TGTGCCAGCAGCCAAGTCCCCGGGACAATAAGGGCCGGGGAGCTGTTTTTT
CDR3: CASSQVPGTIRAGELFF

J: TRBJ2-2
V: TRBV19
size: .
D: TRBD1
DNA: TGTGCCAGCACAAGACAGGGGAGTTTCTACGGGGAGCTGTTTTTT
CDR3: CASTRQGSFYGELFF

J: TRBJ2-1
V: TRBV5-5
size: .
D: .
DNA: TGTGCCAGCAGCTTGGATCCCAGGGCCTACAATGAGCAGTTCTTC
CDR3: CASSLDPRAYNEQFF

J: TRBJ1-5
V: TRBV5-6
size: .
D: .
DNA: TGTGCCAGCAGCTTAAATCAGTTTCAGCCCCAGCATTTT
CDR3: CASSLNQFQPQHF

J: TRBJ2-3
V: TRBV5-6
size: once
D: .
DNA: TGTGCCAGCAGAACGACAAAGCGGCAGGCCTACACAGATACGCAGTATTTT
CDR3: CASRTTKRQAYTDTQYF

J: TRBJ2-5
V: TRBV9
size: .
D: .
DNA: TGTGCCAGCAGCGTCTGGGGAGGTGGGAATGCGGAGACCCAGTACTTC
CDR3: CASSVWGGGNAETQYF

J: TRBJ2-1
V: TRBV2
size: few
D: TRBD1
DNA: TGTGCCAGCAGTATGGACAGGGAGAGTGAGCAGTTCTTC
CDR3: CASSMDRESEQFF

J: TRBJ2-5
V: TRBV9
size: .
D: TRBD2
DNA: TGTGCCAGCTCCAGGACTAGCGGGGGGGTTTACCAAGAGACCCAGTACTTC
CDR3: CASSRTSGGVYQETQYF

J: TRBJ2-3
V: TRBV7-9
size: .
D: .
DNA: TGTGCCAGCAGCAACCACAGGGACCTGAGCACAGATACGCAGTATTTT
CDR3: CASSNHRDLSTDTQYF

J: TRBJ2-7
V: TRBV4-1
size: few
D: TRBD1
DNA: TGCGCCAGCAGCCAACCGGGACAGGGGGGGGGCGAGCAGTACTTC
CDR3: CASSQPGQGGGEQYF

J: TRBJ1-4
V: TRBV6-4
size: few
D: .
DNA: TGTGCCAGCATATTCGGTAAACTGTTTTTT
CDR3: CASIFGKLFF

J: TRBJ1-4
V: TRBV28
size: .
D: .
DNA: TGTGCCAGCAGTATGCGGAACACTAATGAAAAACTGTTTTTT
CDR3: CASSMRNTNEKLFF

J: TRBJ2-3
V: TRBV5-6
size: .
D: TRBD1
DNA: TGTGCCAGCAGCCCCTGGGACAGAGATACGCAGTATTTT
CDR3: CASSPWDRDTQYF

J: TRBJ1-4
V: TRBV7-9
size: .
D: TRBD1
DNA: TGTGCCAGCAGTATCGGACAGGGAACTAATGAAAAACTGTTTTTT
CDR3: CASSIGQGTNEKLFF

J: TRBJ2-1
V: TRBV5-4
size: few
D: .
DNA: TGTGCCAGCACCGGAGGCAGGACTACTTCCTACAATGAGCAGTTCTTC
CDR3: CASTGGRTTSYNEQFF